Each of the 8 T cell receptor beta chains below was sequenced from the same sample in a study of cytomegalovirus exposure and HLA in healthy donors. Use of 60 Vbeta and 13 Jbeta primers characterized the PCR. Assay: immunoSEQ multiplex PCR; the TCRdb copy retains only in-frame clones and omits some. The sample holds 65,000 to 95,000 clones; roughly four fifths are singletons and the top ten take roughly 13%. Sequenced material: PBMCs. The receptors were gathered from a human donor in good health.

This clone was observed a few times. This chain links TRBV4-3 with TRBJ1-4; 9 nucleotides line up with TRBD1. V was clipped by 1 base and J by 8 bases; unmatched bases: 5. This CDR3 region has 15 residues. Germline V lookup: CDR1 LGHNA, CDR2 YSLEER. The CDR3 nucleotides are TGCGCCAGCAGCCAAGCCGGGACAGGGCAAGAAAAACTGTTTTTT. Amino acid sequence: CASSQAGTGQEKLFF.

The V and J genes are TRBV19 and TRBJ2-7; D uncertain. The CDR3 length is 13 residues. Trimming cost V 3 bases and J 7 bases, with 13 bases left between them. Germline V lookup: CDR1 LNHDA, CDR2 SQIVND (reference sequence). The CDR3 protein is CASSISVGAEQYF. The CDR3 nucleotides read TGTGCCAGTAGTATTTCGGTAGGAGCTGAGCAGTACTTC.

The rearrangement uses TRBV2 and TRBJ1-1, with no clear D. Trimming shortened V by 5 bases and J by 0 bases, and 13 bases separated the two germline ends. Germline V gene data show CDR1 as SNHLY and CDR2 as FYNNEI. The CDR3 runs 15 residues. The DNA for the CDR3 is TGTGCCAGCAGTTTGACCCGGGGTATGAACACTGAAGCTTTCTTT. Amino acid sequence: CASSLTRGMNTEAFF.

The chain uses TRBV30 and TRBJ2-3, with 15 nucleotides matching TRBD2. The CDR3 length is 14 residues. CDR1 is GTSNPN, CDR2 SVGIG, per germline (reference sequence). V gave up 5 bases and J gave up 3 bases; unmatched junction bases: 0. This chain's CDR3 is CAWGLAGGTDTQYF. In DNA, the CDR3 is TGTGCCTGGGGACTAGCGGGGGGGACAGATACGCAGTATTTT.

The chain employs TRBV6-6 and TRBJ1-6; 8 bases are shared with TRBD1. The CDR3 has 15 amino acids. The junction had 6 bases not matched to a gene; V was cut back by 6 bases and J by 5 bases. The germline V gene encodes CDR1 MNHNY and CDR2 SVGAGI (reference sequence). The CDR3, as DNA: TGTGCCAGCAGCCCCAACAGGGGGAATAATTCACCCCTCCACTTT. Its protein is CASSPNRGNNSPLHF.

The chain has TRBV12-5 and TRBJ2-7; 9 bases line up with TRBD2. Trimming took 2 bases from V and 0 from J; bases not matched to a gene: 5. The CDR3 has 16 amino acids. Germline lookup yields CDR1 LGHNT and CDR2 FRNRAP. CDR3 sequence reads: CASGLRIAGASYEQYF. The CDR3 nucleotides read TGTGCTAGTGGTTTGCGTATAGCGGGGGCCTCCTACGAGCAGTACTTC. Variable domain in full (rest from reference TRBV12-5 and TRBJ2-7): DARVTQTPRHKVTEMGQEVTMRCQPILGHNTVFWYRQTMMQGLELLAYFRNRAPLDDSGMPKDRFSAEMPDATLATLKIQPSEPRDSAVYFCASGLRIAGASYEQYFGPGTRLTVT.

This chain connects TRBV5-8 to TRBJ2-5; D gene ambiguous. This CDR3 has 15 residues. Germline V lookup: CDR1 SGHTS, CDR2 YDEGEE. Trimming removed 0 bases at V and 5 bases at J, with 14 bases between. For the CDR3, the DNA is TGTGCCAGCAGCTTGGGCCTAGAAGTTGGGGAGACCCAGTACTTC. Translated: CASSLGLEVGETQYF.

This clone was counted a few times. The genes are TRBV10-2 and TRBJ2-6; 10 bases line up with TRBD1. CDR3 length: 16 residues. V lost 9 bases to trimming and J lost 0 bases; unmatched junction nucleotides: 5. Germline V gives CDR1 WSHSY, CDR2 SAAADI. The CDR3 protein is CASGRTGGSGANVLTF. CDR3 nucleotides: TGCGCCAGTGGGCGGACAGGGGGCTCTGGGGCCAACGTCCTGACTTTC.